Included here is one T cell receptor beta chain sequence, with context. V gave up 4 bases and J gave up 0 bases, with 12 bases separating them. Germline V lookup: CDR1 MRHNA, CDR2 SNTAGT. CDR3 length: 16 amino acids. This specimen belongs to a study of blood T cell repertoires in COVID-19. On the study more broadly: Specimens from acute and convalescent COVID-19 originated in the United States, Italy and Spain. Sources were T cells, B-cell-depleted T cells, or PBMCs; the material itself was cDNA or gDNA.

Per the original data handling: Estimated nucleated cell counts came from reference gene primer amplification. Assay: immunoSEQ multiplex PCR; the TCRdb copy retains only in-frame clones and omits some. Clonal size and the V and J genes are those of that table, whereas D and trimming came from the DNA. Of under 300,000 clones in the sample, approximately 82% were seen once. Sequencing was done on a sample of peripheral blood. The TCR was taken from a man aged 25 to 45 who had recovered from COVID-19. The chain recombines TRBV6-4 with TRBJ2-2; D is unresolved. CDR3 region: CASSVLPGSNTGELFF. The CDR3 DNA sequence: TGTGCCAGCAGTGTACTTCCCGGTTCGAACACCGGGGAGCTGTTTTTT.